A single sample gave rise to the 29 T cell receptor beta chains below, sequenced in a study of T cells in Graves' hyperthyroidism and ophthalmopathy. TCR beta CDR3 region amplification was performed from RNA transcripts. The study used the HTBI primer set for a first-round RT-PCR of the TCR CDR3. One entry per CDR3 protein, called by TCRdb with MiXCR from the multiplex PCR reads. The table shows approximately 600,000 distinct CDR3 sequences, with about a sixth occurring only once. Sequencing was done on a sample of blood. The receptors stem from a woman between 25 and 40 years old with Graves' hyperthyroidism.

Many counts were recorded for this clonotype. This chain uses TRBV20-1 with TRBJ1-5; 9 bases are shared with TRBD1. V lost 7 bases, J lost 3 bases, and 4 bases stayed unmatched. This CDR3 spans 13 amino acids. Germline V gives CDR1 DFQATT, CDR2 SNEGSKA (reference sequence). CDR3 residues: CSGGTGFNQPQHF. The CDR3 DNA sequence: TGCAGTGGAGGGACAGGGTTCAATCAGCCCCAGCATTTT.

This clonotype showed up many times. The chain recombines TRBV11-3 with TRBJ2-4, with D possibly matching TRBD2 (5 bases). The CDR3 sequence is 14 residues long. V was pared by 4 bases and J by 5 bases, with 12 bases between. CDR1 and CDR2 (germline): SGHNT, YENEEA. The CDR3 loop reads CASSSLADENIQYF. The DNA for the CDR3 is TGTGCCAGCAGCTCCCTAGCCGACGAAAACATTCAGTACTTC.

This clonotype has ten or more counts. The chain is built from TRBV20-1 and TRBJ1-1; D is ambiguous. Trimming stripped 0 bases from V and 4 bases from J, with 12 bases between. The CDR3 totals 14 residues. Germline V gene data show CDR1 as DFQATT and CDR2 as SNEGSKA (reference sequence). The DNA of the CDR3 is TGCAGTGCTAGAGACGTCGGGCAGCGCACTGAAGCTTTCTTT. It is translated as CSARDVGQRTEAFF.

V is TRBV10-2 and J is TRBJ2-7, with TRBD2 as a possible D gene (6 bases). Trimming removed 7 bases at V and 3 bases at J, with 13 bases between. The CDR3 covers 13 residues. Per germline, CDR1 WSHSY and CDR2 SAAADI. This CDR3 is CASNSGPNYEQYF. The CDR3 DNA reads TGCGCCAGCAACAGCGGGCCTAACTACGAGCAGTACTTC.

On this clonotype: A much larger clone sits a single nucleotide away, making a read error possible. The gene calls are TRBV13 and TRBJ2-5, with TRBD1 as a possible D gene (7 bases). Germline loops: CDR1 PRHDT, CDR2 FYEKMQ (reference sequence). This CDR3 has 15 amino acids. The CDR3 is CASSLGSGGKEAQYF. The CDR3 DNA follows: TGTGCCAGCAGCTTAGGATCAGGGGGGAAAGAGGCCCAGTACTTC. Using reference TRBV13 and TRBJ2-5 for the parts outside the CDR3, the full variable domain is AAGVIQSPRHLIKEKRETATLKCYPIPRHDTVYWYQQGPGQDPQFLISFYEKMQSDKGSIPDRFSAQQFSDYHSELNMSSLELGDSALYFCASSLGSGGKEAQYFGPGTRLLVL.

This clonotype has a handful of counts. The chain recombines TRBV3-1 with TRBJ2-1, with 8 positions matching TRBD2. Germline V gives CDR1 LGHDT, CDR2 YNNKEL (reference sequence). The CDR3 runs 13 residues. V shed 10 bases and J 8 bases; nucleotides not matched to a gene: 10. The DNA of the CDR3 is TGTGCCACACTGGCGGGAGGAAAGGATGAGCAGTTCTTC. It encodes CATLAGGKDEQFF.

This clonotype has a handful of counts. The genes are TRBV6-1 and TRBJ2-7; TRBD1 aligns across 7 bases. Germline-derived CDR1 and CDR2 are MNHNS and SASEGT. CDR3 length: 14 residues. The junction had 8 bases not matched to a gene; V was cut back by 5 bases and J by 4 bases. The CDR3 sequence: CASSKTGQTYEQYF. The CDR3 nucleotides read TGTGCCAGCAGTAAAACGGGACAGACTTACGAGCAGTACTTC.

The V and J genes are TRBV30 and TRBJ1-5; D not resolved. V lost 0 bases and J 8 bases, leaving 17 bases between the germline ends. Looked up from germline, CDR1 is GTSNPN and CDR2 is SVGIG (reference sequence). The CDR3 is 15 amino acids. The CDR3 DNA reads TGTGCCTGGAGTGTAGGATGGCCAGGCGTGAAGCCCCAGCATTTT. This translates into CAWSVGWPGVKPQHF.

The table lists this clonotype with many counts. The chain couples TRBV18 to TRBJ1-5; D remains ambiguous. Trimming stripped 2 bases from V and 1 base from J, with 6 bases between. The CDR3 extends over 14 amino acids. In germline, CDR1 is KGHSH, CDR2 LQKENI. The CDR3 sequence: CASSPDKSNQPQHF. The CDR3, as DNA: TGTGCCAGCTCACCAGACAAAAGCAATCAGCCCCAGCATTTT.

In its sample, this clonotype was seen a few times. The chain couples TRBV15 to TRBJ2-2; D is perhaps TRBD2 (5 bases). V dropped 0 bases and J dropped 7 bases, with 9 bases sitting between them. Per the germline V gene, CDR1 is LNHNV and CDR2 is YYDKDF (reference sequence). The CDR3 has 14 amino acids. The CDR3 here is CATSRDRSGGELFF. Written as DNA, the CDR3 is TGTGCCACCAGCAGAGATAGGAGCGGCGGGGAGCTGTTTTTT.

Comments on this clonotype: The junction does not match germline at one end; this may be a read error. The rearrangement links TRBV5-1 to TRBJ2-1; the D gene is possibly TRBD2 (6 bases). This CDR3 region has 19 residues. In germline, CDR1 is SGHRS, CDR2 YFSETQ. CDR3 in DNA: TGCGGCAGCAGCTTGGGTCCGGAGCTAGCGTCCAAGGGGTCTCTCGAGCAGTTCTTC. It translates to CGSSLGPELASKGSLEQFF.

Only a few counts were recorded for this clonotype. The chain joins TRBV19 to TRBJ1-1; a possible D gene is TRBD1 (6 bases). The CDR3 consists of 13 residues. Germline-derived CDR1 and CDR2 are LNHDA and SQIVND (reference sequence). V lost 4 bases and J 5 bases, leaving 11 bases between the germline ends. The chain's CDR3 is CASSTLGGTEAFF. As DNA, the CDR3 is TGTGCCAGTAGTACCCTAGGGGGGACTGAAGCTTTCTTT.

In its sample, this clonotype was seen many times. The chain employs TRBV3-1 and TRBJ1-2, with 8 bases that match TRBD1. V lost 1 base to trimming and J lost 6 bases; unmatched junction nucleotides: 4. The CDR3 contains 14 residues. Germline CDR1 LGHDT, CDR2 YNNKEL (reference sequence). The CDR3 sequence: CASSQVTGDDGYTF. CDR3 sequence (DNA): TGTGCCAGCAGCCAAGTGACAGGGGATGATGGCTACACCTTC.

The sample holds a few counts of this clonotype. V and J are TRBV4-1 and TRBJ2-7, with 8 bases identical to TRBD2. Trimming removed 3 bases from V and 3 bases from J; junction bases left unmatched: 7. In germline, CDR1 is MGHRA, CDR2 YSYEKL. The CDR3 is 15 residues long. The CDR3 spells CASSQSSGEFYEQYF. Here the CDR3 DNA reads TGCGCCAGCAGCCAGAGTAGCGGGGAATTCTACGAGCAGTACTTC.

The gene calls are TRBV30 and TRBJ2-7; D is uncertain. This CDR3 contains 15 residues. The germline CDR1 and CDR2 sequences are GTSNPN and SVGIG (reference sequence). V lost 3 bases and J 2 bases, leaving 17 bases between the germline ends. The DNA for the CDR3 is TGTGCCTGGAGCCTTACCGGGCAGGCTCCCTACGAGCAGTACTTC. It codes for CAWSLTGQAPYEQYF.

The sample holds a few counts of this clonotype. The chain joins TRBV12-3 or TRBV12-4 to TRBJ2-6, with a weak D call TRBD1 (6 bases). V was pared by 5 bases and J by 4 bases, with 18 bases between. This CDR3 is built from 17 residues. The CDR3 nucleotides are TGTGCCAGCAGTCCGGTAGGGGGTCTACGAGGGGCCAACGTCCTGACTTTC. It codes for CASSPVGGLRGANVLTF.

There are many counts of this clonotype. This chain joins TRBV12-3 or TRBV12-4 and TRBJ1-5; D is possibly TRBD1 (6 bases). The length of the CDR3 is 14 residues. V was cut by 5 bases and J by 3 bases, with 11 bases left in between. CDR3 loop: CASSRRDINQPQHF. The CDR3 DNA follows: TGTGCCAGCAGTCGCCGGGACATCAATCAGCCCCAGCATTTT.

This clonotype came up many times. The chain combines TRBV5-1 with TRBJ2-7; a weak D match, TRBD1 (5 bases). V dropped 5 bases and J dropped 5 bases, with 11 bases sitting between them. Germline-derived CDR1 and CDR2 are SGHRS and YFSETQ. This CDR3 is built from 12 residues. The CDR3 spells CASRPDSDEQYF. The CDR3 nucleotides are TGCGCCAGCAGACCCGACAGCGACGAGCAGTACTTC.

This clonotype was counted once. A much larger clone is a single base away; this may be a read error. DNA for the CDR3: TGCGCCAGCAGCCTACAACCTAGCGGTTCCTACAATGAGCAGTACTTC. It encodes CASSLQPSGSYNEQYF. V and J are TRBV5-1 and TRBJ2-1; 7 bases map to TRBD2. The better agreement between TRBJ2-7 and the DNA end casts doubt on the J call. The CDR3 has 16 amino acids. Germline values: CDR1 SGHRS, CDR2 YFSETQ.

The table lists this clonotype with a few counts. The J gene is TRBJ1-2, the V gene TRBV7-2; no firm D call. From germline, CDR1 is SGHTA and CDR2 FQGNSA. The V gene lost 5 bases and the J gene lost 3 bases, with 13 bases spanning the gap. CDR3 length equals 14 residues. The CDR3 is CASSLPYRDYGYTF. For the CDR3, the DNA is TGTGCCAGCAGCCTACCCTATCGGGACTATGGCTACACCTTC.

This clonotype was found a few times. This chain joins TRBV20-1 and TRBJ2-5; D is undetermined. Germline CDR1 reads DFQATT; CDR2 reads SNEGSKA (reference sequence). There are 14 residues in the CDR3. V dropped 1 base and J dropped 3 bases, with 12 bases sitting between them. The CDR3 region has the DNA TGCAGTGCTAGAGTTTTAGGGTCAGAAGAGACCCAGTACTTC. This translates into CSARVLGSEETQYF.

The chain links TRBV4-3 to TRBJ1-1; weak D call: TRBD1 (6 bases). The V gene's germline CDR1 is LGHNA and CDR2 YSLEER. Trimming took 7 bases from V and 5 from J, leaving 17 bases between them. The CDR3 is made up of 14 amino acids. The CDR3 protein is CASKHRVGGTEAFF. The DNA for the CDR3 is TGCGCCAGCAAACACAGGGTAGGGGGGACTGAAGCTTTCTTT.

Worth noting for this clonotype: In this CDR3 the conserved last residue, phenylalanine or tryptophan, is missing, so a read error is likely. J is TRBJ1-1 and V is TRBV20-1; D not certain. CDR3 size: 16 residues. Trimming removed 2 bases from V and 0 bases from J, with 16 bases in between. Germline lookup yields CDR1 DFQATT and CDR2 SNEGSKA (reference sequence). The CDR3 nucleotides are TGCAGTGCTAGATCTGAGGGTCTCAACATGAACACTGAAGCTTTCCTT. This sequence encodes CSARSEGLNMNTEAFL.

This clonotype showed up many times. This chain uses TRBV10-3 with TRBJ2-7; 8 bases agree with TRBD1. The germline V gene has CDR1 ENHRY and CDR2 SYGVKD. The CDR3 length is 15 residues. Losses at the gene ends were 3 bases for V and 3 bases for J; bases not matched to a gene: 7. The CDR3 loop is CAISDPGQVNYEQYF. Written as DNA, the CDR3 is TGTGCCATCAGTGATCCGGGACAGGTCAACTACGAGCAGTACTTC.

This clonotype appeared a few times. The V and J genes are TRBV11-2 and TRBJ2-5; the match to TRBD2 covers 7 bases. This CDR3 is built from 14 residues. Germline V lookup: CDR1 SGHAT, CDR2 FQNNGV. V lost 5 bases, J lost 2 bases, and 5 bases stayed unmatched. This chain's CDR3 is CASSHTSAQETQYF. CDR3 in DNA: TGTGCCAGCAGCCACACTAGCGCACAAGAGACCCAGTACTTC.

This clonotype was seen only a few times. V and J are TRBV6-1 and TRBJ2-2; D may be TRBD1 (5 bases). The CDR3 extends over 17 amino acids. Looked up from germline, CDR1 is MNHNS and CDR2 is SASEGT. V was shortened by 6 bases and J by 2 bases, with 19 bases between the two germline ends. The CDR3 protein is CASSPMPGLVNTGELFF. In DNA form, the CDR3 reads TGTGCCAGCAGCCCTATGCCAGGGCTAGTTAACACCGGGGAGCTGTTTTTT.

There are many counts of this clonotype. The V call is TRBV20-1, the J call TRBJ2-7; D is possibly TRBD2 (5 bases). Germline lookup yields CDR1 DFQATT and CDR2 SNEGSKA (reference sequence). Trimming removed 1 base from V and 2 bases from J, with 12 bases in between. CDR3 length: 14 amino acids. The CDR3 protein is CSARVGLAAYEQYF. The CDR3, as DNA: TGCAGTGCTAGAGTAGGGCTAGCCGCCTACGAGCAGTACTTC.

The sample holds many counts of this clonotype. The CDR3 region is CASGRETTYEQYF. The CDR3 nucleotides are TGTGCCAGCGGCCGGGAGACCACCTACGAGCAGTACTTC. The V call is TRBV28, the J call TRBJ2-7; weak D call: TRBD2 (6 bases). Germline V gene lookup returns CDR1 MDHEN and CDR2 SYDVKM. V gave up 8 bases and J gave up 2 bases, with 13 bases separating them. The CDR3 runs to 13 residues.

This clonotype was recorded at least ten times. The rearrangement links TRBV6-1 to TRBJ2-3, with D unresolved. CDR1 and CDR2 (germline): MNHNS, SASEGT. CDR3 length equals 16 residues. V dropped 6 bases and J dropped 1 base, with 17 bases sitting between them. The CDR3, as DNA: TGTGCCAGCAGCCGAGCGTCGCAGCTTGGCACAGATACGCAGTATTTT. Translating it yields CASSRASQLGTDTQYF.